The 10 T cell receptor beta chains reported below all come from one sample, sequenced in a study of response to subunit inactivated influenza vaccine. In TCRdb, the RT-PCR reads were re-called with MiXCR into one record per CDR3 protein. This table holds about 540,000 distinct CDR3 sequences, 20% to 25% found once. The sample was also linked to a second study, of T cells expressing NK-cell markers. That source adds: TCR beta cDNA was made by 5'RACE template switching with UMIs.

This sample comprised CD4+ T cells sorted from PBMCs, obtained about 13 days after vaccination. These receptors were collected from a man over 45 who received an inactivated influenza vaccine.

Only a few counts were recorded for this clonotype. V usage is TRBV6-2 or TRBV6-3 and J usage is TRBJ2-1, with 8 bases identical to TRBD2. This CDR3 is built from 15 residues. V dropped 3 bases and J dropped 4; count of bases not matched to a gene: 5. Germline CDR1 MNHEY, CDR2 SVGEGT. This CDR3 reads CASSYSSGVYNEQFF. DNA of the CDR3: TGTGCCAGCAGTTATAGTAGCGGGGTGTACAATGAGCAGTTCTTC.

This clonotype was observed a handful of times. This chain connects TRBV7-8 to TRBJ2-6; D is unclear. The CDR3 is made up of 14 amino acids. Germline lookup yields CDR1 SGHVS and CDR2 FQNEAQ. V lost 1 base and J lost 3, with 4 bases in between. The CDR3 DNA follows: TGTGCCAGCAGCTTAGTCAATGGGGCCAACGTCCTGACTTTC. Protein sequence: CASSLVNGANVLTF.

The J gene is TRBJ2-7, the V gene TRBV30; D is ambiguous. CDR1 and CDR2 from the germline V gene are GTSNPN and SVGIG (reference sequence). Between the trimmed V and J ends, which lost 4 bases and 1 base, there was a span of 17 bases. The CDR3 has 15 amino acids. CDR3 loop: CAWKHDWTASYEQYF. The CDR3 DNA reads as TGTGCCTGGAAACATGATTGGACGGCGTCCTACGAGCAGTACTTC.

This chain joins TRBV18 and TRBJ1-1, with D possibly matching TRBD1 (5 bases). With 0 bases removed from V and 10 bases from J, the gap between germline ends came to 12 bases. CDR3 length equals 13 residues. Germline CDR1 is KGHSH and CDR2 is LQKENI. CDR3 sequence (DNA): TGTGCCAGCTCACCACCTAACCAGGGTACAGCTTTCTTT. Translation gives CASSPPNQGTAFF.

The genes are TRBV11-2 and TRBJ1-1; D is unclear. Germline lookup yields CDR1 SGHAT and CDR2 FQNNGV. The CDR3 spans 17 residues. V gave up 5 bases and J gave up 0 bases, with 19 bases separating them. CDR3 protein: CASSPSRARPLNTEAFF. Written as DNA, the CDR3 is TGTGCCAGCAGCCCTAGTCGCGCAAGGCCCCTGAACACTGAAGCTTTCTTT.

This clonotype has a handful of counts. V and J are TRBV27 and TRBJ2-7; D not resolved. Between the trimmed V and J ends, which lost 1 base and 3 bases, there was a span of 10 bases. CDR1 is MNHEY, CDR2 SMNVEV, per germline (reference sequence). The CDR3 runs to 14 residues. The CDR3 bases are TGTGCCAGCAGTTTATATGGGGTATACTACGAGCAGTACTTC. It translates to CASSLYGVYYEQYF.

This clonotype was seen a handful of times. This sequence joins TRBV3-1 and TRBJ1-1, with 9 bases matching TRBD1. V lost 4 bases to trimming and J lost 7 bases; unmatched junction nucleotides: 10. Germline assignment: CDR1 LGHDT and CDR2 YNNKEL (reference sequence). The CDR3 is 15 residues long. The CDR3 protein is CASSRTAQGALEAFF. The DNA of the CDR3 is TGTGCCAGCAGCCGAACCGCACAGGGGGCCCTTGAAGCTTTCTTT.

This clonotype was seen more than once but under ten times. This sequence joins TRBV4-2 and TRBJ1-2; 8 bases fit TRBD1. Germline assignment: CDR1 LGHNA and CDR2 YNFKEQ. Trimming removed 4 bases from V and 4 bases from J; junction bases left unmatched: 8. The CDR3 spans 15 residues. The CDR3 loop reads CASSPDRGRVYGYTF. In nucleotides, the CDR3 is TGTGCCAGCAGCCCCGACAGGGGACGGGTCTATGGCTACACCTTC.

This clonotype was seen a few times. V and J are TRBV4-1 and TRBJ1-1; unclear D gene. The CDR3 runs to 13 residues. V was pared by 6 bases and J by 3 bases, with 11 bases between. Looked up from germline, CDR1 is MGHRA and CDR2 is YSYEKL. CDR3 in DNA: TGCGCCAGCAGTCAGCACCCCGACACTGAAGCTTTCTTT. This encodes CASSQHPDTEAFF.

The rearrangement uses TRBV9 and TRBJ2-2, with D unclear. Germline V CDR1 and CDR2: SGDLS, YYNGEE. V lost 5 bases to trimming and J lost 0 bases, with 8 bases between them. CDR3 length: 14 residues. The CDR3 loop reads CASRQTPNTGELFF. Written as DNA, the CDR3 is TGTGCCAGCAGACAGACACCGAACACCGGGGAGCTGTTTTTT.